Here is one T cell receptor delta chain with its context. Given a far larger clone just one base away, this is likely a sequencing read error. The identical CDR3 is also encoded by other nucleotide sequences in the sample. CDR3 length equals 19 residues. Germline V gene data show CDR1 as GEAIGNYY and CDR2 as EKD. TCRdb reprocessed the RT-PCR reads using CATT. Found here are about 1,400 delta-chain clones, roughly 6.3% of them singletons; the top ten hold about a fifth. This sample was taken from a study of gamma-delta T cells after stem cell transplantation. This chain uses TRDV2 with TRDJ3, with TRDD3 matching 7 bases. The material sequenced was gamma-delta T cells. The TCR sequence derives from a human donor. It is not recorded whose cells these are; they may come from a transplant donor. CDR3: CACDTLLGRSSWDTRQMFF. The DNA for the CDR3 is TGCGCCTGTGACACCTTACTGGGGCGTAGCTCCTGGGACACCCGACAGATGTTTTTC.